These 15 T cell receptor beta chains came from one sample sequenced in a study of blood T cell repertoires in COVID-19. Only in-frame clones appear in the TCRdb table, and some are missing; sequencing was by immunoSEQ multiplex PCR. The repertoire holds approximately 290,000 clones, with approximately 93% as singletons. Sequenced: peripheral blood. The receptor source for this set is a young woman with COVID-19, enrolled during active disease.

The gene calls are TRBV6-5 and TRBJ2-1, with 11 nucleotides matching TRBD2. The CDR3 consists of 15 residues. Looked up from germline, CDR1 is MNHEY and CDR2 is SVGAGI. V dropped 3 bases and J dropped 8; count of bases not matched to a gene: 6. CDR3 loop: CASSYGLAGGYEQFF. In DNA, the CDR3 is TGTGCCAGCAGTTATGGGCTAGCGGGAGGCTATGAGCAGTTCTTC.

This clone has only a few counts. The chain joins TRBV5-1 to TRBJ2-7, with TRBD2 as a possible D gene (5 bases). The CDR3 totals 13 residues. Between the trimmed V and J ends, which lost 5 bases and 4 bases, there was a span of 13 bases. CDR1 and CDR2 (germline): SGHRS, YFSETQ. In DNA, the CDR3 is TGCGCCAGCAGAGGACCGGGATGGTACGAGCAGTACTTC. Translated, it gives CASRGPGWYEQYF.

CDR3 loop: CATSSRDSDGYTF. The DNA for the CDR3 is TGTGCCACCAGTTCCCGAGACAGTGATGGCTACACCTTC. V usage is TRBV24-1 and J usage is TRBJ1-2, with D maybe TRBD1 (5 bases). The CDR3 has 13 amino acids. In germline, CDR1 is KGHDR, CDR2 SFDVKD. Trimming stripped 6 bases from V and 6 bases from J, with 13 bases between.

The rearrangement joins TRBV3-1 (or the pseudogene TRBV3-2) to TRBJ1-2; no definite D call. Deletions cut 1 base from V and 5 bases from J, with 8 bases between. Looked up from germline, CDR1 is LGHDT and CDR2 is YNNKEL (reference sequence). This CDR3 contains 13 residues. CDR3 region: CASSQGAYYGYTF. The CDR3 DNA follows: TGTGCCAGCAGCCAAGGGGCATATTATGGCTACACCTTC.

The chain combines TRBV19 with TRBJ2-1; TRBD2 matches 13 bases. V gave up 5 bases and J gave up 4 bases; unmatched junction bases: 2. Germline CDR1 LNHDA, CDR2 SQIVND (reference sequence). This CDR3 is built from 15 residues. The CDR3 region is CASSLGLAGYNEQFF. Written as DNA, the CDR3 is TGTGCCAGTAGTCTGGGACTAGCGGGATACAATGAGCAGTTCTTC. The full variable domain, in which reference TRBV19 and TRBJ2-1 provide the parts outside the CDR3, is DGGITQSPKYLFRKEGQNVTLSCEQNLNHDAMYWYRQDPGQGLRLIYYSQIVNDFQKGDIAEGYSVSREKKESFPLTVTSAQKNPTAFYLCASSLGLAGYNEQFFGPGTRLTVL.

This sequence joins TRBV11-2 and TRBJ1-3; no firm D call. Germline CDR1 reads SGHAT; CDR2 reads FQNNGV. V lost 1 base to trimming and J lost 2 bases, with 9 bases between them. The CDR3 consists of 15 residues. The CDR3 coding sequence is TGTGCCAGCAGCTTAGTCCGTGGAGCTGGAAACACCATATATTTT. Its translation is CASSLVRGAGNTIYF. Full variable domain (outside the CDR3, taken from reference TRBV11-2 and TRBJ1-3): EAGVAQSPRYKIIEKRQSVAFWCNPISGHATLYWYQQILGQGPKLLIQFQNNGVVDDSQLPKDRFSAERLKGVDSTLKIQPAKLEDSAVYLCASSLVRGAGNTIYFGEGSWLTVV.

The chain combines TRBV13 with TRBJ2-3, with D perhaps matching TRBD2 (6 bases). The CDR3 covers 15 residues. V gave up 4 bases and J gave up 1 base, with 12 bases separating them. Germline V CDR1 and CDR2: PRHDT, FYEKMQ (reference sequence). The CDR3 bases are TGTGCCAGCAGCTGGACTACGTTGGGCACAGATACGCAGTATTTT. Translation: CASSWTTLGTDTQYF.

Only one count was recorded for this clone. The rearrangement joins TRBV28 to TRBJ1-4, with 8 bases matching TRBD1. There are 16 residues in the CDR3. CDR1 is MDHEN and CDR2 is SYDVKM in the germline V gene. Trimming cost V 5 bases and J 6 bases; bases outside gene matches: 11. The CDR3 nucleotides read TGTGCCAGCAGTCCGTCTCCGGGACAGGCTTATGAAAAACTGTTTTTT. Translation: CASSPSPGQAYEKLFF. Complete variable domain (other parts from reference TRBV28 and TRBJ1-4): DVKVTQSSRYLVKRTGEKVFLECVQDMDHENMFWYRQDPGLGLRLIYFSYDVKMKEKGDIPEGYSVSREKKERFSLILESASTNQTSMYLCASSPSPGQAYEKLFFGSGTQLSVL.

The gene calls are TRBV28 and TRBJ1-1, with 8 bases aligning to TRBD1. Germline V CDR1 and CDR2: MDHEN, SYDVKM. Trimming removed 5 bases from V and 4 bases from J; junction bases left unmatched: 6. The CDR3 contains 14 residues. CDR3 DNA: TGTGCCAGCAGTCGTGACAGGGGAGGCACTGAAGCTTTCTTT. Amino acids: CASSRDRGGTEAFF. Full variable domain (missing parts from reference TRBV28 and TRBJ1-1): DVKVTQSSRYLVKRTGEKVFLECVQDMDHENMFWYRQDPGLGLRLIYFSYDVKMKEKGDIPEGYSVSREKKERFSLILESASTNQTSMYLCASSRDRGGTEAFFGQGTRLTVV.

This chain connects TRBV6-5 to TRBJ1-3; no reliable D call. Germline CDR1 MNHEY, CDR2 SVGAGI. Trimming pared 8 bases from V and 0 bases from J, leaving 14 bases between. This CDR3 spans 15 amino acids. CDR3 region: CASSSMGASGNTIYF. CDR3 nucleotides: TGTGCCAGCTCCTCCATGGGCGCCTCTGGAAACACCATATATTTT.

This chain uses TRBV7-6 with TRBJ2-1; tentatively, D is TRBD2 (5 bases). V lost 2 bases, J lost 7 bases, and 15 bases lay in between. This CDR3 has 15 residues. CDR1 SGHVS and CDR2 FNYEAQ come from the germline V gene. CDR3 protein: CASSLNFGLQNEQFF. CDR3 coding DNA: TGTGCCAGCAGCTTAAACTTCGGACTTCAAAATGAGCAGTTCTTC.

The chain couples TRBV18 to TRBJ1-2; D is possibly TRBD1 (5 bases). The CDR3 is 14 amino acids. Germline V CDR1 and CDR2: KGHSH, LQKENI. The V and J ends lost 2 bases and 3 bases respectively, with 10 bases between them. DNA for the CDR3: TGTGCCAGCTCACCAGGCAGGGAGGACTATGGCTACACCTTC. Translated: CASSPGREDYGYTF.

The chain couples TRBV25-1 to TRBJ2-3; D is ambiguous. This CDR3 has 12 residues. The germline V gene encodes CDR1 MGHDK and CDR2 SYGVNS. The V end was cut by 5 bases, the J end by 3 bases, with 6 bases between. The CDR3 coding sequence is TGTGCCAGCAGTAGCCGAACAGATACGCAGTATTTT. Translating gives CASSSRTDTQYF. The full variable domain, its missing parts supplied by reference TRBV25-1 and TRBJ2-3, is EADIYQTPRYLVIGTGKKITLECSQTMGHDKMYWYQQDPGMELHLIHYSYGVNSTEKGDLSSESTVSRIRTEHFPLTLESARPSHTSQYLCASSSRTDTQYFGPGTRLTVL.

The chain employs TRBV2 and TRBJ2-1; D is unresolved. The CDR3 contains 14 residues. The germline V gene has CDR1 SNHLY and CDR2 FYNNEI. Between the trimmed V and J ends, which lost 1 base and 1 base, there was a span of 5 bases. CDR3 DNA: TGTGCCAGCAGTGAAGTAGTGTCCTACAATGAGCAGTTCTTC. Encoded protein: CASSEVVSYNEQFF.

The chain couples TRBV5-4 to TRBJ1-1, with D perhaps matching TRBD1 (5 bases). With 1 base removed from V and 1 base from J, the gap between germline ends came to 5 bases. The CDR3 consists of 13 residues. In germline, CDR1 is SGHNT, CDR2 YYREEE (reference sequence). CDR3 sequence reads: CASSLTGNTEAFF. CDR3 coding DNA: TGTGCCAGCAGCTTGACAGGGAACACTGAAGCTTTCTTT.